This section outlines one T cell receptor beta chain sequence together with its context. It lacks a known antigen. No base quality values were provided; no much bigger clone lies one nucleotide off. This sample is part of a study of blood T cell repertoires in COVID-19 (dated by TCRdb to 2018 to 2021). Notes on the research overall: The collaborator samples originated in the United States, Italy and Spain and spanned the acute and convalescent phases of COVID-19. The prospective study material was composed of cDNA or gDNA derived from T cells, B-cell-depleted T cells, or PBMCs. Subjects who had been exposed to COVID-19, were actively infected with it, or had recovered from it provided the deeply sampled blood TCRbeta repertoires that made up the dataset. The repertoires were released in a freely available public database intended as a resource for research on the immune response to SARS-CoV-2. The samples were drawn from two sources: the first 160 participants of the ongoing ImmuneRACE study, and about 1,300 subjects contributed by 6 global collaborators. Nearly every sample came with metadata listing a de-identified subject ID, COVID-19 status, age in years and sex. Where available, HLA class I and class II types were obtained from metadata supplied by the sample provider rather than from assay-based typing.

Points the paper makes about the study in general: Clinical and demographic metadata were provided uncurated, with the amount varying by source and participant.

Whole blood was collected in K2EDTA tubes by collaborating institutions according to the institutions' own protocols. For TCRbeta analysis, collaborators shipped samples as frozen whole blood, isolated PBMCs, or DNA extracted from either of those sample types. TCRbeta CDR3 regions were amplified from genomic DNA using the immunoSEQ Assay, a bias-controlled multiplex PCR. The study's own analysis went as follows. The number of nucleated cells in each sample was estimated by amplification of reference gene primers within the assay. Sequence reads were collapsed and filtered to measure the absolute abundance of every unique TCRbeta CDR3 rearrangement. Productive Simpson clonality was computed per sample as the square root of Simpson's diversity index over productive rearrangements. TCRdb mirrors the immuneACCESS table, restricted to in-frame sequences. Some clones are absent from its copies; in checked studies, under half trace to an unresolved V gene, and the reason for the others is unknown. V and J calls and clone size are as listed in that table; D and trimming were resolved from the DNA. For this sample there are about 190,000 clones; 80% to 85% appear just once. Of the sample, roughly a fifth falls within the top ten clones.

V is trimmed back by 4 bases and J by 0 bases, and the junction contains 10 bases that no gene match accounts for. CDR1 and CDR2, looked up from the germline V gene, are SGHRS and YFSETQ. CDR3 length: 17 amino acids, cysteine to phenylalanine. The entry retains the CDR3 DNA only, 51 bases that are in frame from base 1. The sequencing sample was made of peripheral blood. The chain employs TRBV5-1 and TRBJ1-2; 9 middle bases align to TRBD1. This clonotype was obtained from a human donor in a cohort sampled during active COVID-19. CDR3 protein: CASSPGQGYIANYGYTF. In nucleotide form, the sequence is TGCGCCAGCAGCCCAGGACAGGGGTACATAGCTAACTATGGCTACACCTTC.